This T cell receptor (beta chain) derives from a study of cytomegalovirus exposure and HLA in healthy donors. Study-level results: Through in vitro validation, three CMV-associated chains were shown to be specific for CMV antigens. The only immune exposure information that was available was CMV serostatus.

The CDR3 is made up of 17 amino acids. PCR primers comprised 60 Vbeta and 13 Jbeta primers. TCRdb's table, derived via immunoSEQ multiplex PCR, lists solely in-frame clones and lacks some. The sample includes 140,000 or so clones, around two thirds of them seen just once. To note about this clone: Antigen specificity is unknown.

The rearrangement links TRBV21-1 to TRBJ2-4; the DNA was not compared with TRBD1, the D call given in the table. TRBV21-1 is classified as a pseudogene. The TCR originated in a male donor in good health and CMV-seronegative. The sample comprised PBMCs. In DNA, the CDR3 is TGTGCCAGCCAGGCCCAGGGGCTAAACCTAGCCAAAAACATTCAGTACTTC. This encodes CASQAQGLNLAKNIQYF.